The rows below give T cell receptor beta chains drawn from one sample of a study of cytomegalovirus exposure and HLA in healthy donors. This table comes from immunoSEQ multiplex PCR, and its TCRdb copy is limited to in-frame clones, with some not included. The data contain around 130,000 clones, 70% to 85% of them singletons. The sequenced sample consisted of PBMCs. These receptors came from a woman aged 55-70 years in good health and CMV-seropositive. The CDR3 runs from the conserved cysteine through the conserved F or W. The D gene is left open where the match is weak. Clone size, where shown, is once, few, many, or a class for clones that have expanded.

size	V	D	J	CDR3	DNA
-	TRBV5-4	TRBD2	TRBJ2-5	CASSLTNRGGLRTQYF	TGTGCCAGCAGCCTCACGAACCGCGGGGGTCTCAGGACCCAGTACTTC
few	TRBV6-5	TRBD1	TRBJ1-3	CASSTRTGAGNTIYF	TGTGCCAGCAGTACGAGGACAGGGGCTGGAAACACCATATATTTT
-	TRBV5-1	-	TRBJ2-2	CASRIRLEGGELFF	TGCGCCAGCAGAATACGATTGGAGGGCGGGGAGCTGTTTTTT
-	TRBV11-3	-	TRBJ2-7	CASSFGPGQHYEQYF	TGTGCCAGCAGCTTCGGCCCAGGACAGCACTACGAGCAGTACTTC
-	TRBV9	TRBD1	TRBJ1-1	CASSVTGQGAEAFF	TGTGCCAGCAGCGTAACCGGACAGGGGGCGGAAGCTTTCTTT
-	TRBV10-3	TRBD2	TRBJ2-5	CAISHPGTSGETQYF	TGTGCCATCAGTCACCCAGGGACTAGCGGAGAGACCCAGTACTTC
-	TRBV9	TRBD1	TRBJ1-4	CASSVGGQEEKLFF	TGTGCCAGCAGCGTAGGGGGACAGGAGGAAAAACTGTTTTTT
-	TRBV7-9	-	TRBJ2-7	CASSSYYEQYF	TGTGCCAGCAGCTCATACTACGAGCAGTACTTC
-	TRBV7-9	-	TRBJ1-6	CASSLVGQRSPLHF	TGTGCCAGCAGCTTAGTAGGCCAGAGGTCACCCCTCCACTTT
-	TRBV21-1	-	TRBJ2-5	CASSKPGLPIAGPETQYF	TGTGCCAGCAGCAAACCAGGGCTTCCGATAGCGGGGCCGGAGACCCAGTACTTC
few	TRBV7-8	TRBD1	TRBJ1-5	CASSLAGQGGKHF	TGTGCCAGCAGCTTGGCCGGACAGGGAGGAAAGCATTTT
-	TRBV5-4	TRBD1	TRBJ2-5	CASSSGQGQETQYF	TGTGCCAGCAGCTCCGGACAGGGTCAAGAGACCCAGTACTTC
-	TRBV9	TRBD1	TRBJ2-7	CASSVEAGGYEQYF	TGTGCCAGCAGCGTAGAGGCAGGGGGATACGAGCAGTACTTC
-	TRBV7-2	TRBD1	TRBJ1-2	CASSVGQVNYGYTF	TGTGCCAGCAGCGTAGGACAGGTGAACTATGGCTACACCTTC
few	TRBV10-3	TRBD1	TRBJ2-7	CAISDPTGAPYEQYF	TGTGCCATCAGTGACCCCACAGGGGCCCCCTACGAGCAGTACTTC
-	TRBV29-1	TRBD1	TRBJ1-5	CSVRETGSNQPQHF	TGCAGCGTCCGAGAGACAGGGAGCAATCAGCCCCAGCATTTT
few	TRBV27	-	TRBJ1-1	CASSLLGGVGGNTEAFF	TGTGCCAGCAGTTTATTGGGAGGGGTGGGGGGGAACACTGAAGCTTTCTTT